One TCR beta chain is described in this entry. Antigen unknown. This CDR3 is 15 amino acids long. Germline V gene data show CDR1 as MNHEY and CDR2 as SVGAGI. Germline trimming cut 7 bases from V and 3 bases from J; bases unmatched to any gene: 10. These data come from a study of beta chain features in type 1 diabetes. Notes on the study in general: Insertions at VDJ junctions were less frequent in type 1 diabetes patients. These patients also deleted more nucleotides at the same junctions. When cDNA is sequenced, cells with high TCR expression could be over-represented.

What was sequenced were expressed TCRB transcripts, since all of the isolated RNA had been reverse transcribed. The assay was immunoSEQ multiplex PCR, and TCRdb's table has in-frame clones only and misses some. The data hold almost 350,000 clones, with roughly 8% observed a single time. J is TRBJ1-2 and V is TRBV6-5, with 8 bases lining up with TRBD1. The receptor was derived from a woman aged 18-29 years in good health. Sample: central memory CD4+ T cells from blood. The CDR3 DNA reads TGTGCCAGCAAGGCCAGGGGACAGGCCTACTATGGCTACACCTTC. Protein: CASKARGQAYYGYTF.